The present TCR beta chain was sequenced within a study of siplizumab effects on memory and regulatory T cells (dated by TCRdb to about 2019). With regard to the full study: The study looked at the effect of siplizumab, an anti-CD2 antibody, on alloreactive T-cell subsets in allogeneic mixed lymphocyte reactions made from human PBMCs. The paper's findings and limits, for the study overall: Among mappable alloreactive CD4+ clones, the Treg-derived fraction averaged approximately 66% with siplizumab versus 25% to 30% in control reactions. Whether proliferating Tregs from siplizumab cultures were suppressive was not functionally confirmed. Because sequences at frequencies below about 10^-5 were poorly captured, only a minor fraction of alloreactive clones could be mapped back to unstimulated subsets. Siplizumab significantly lowered the cumulative frequency of alloreactive sequences that could be traced to unstimulated CD4+ memory T cells. Unstimulated naive T cells appeared to be more diverse than memory T cells, and naive cells seemed to make a substantial contribution to the alloresponse. For roughly 75-95% of proliferating CD4+ or CD8+ clones, no naive or memory phenotype could be assigned.

About this clone: Its antigen has not been determined. No base quality information exists; no much larger clone differs at one position.

TCRbeta CDR3 sequencing was performed on sorted unstimulated T cells and on proliferating T cells recovered from mixed lymphocyte reactions. Fresh whole blood from over 8 HLA-typed healthy donors was used to isolate PBMCs. Unstimulated CD4+ non-regulatory T cells were FACS-sorted to map the origin of alloreactive clones. Libraries were constructed by the immunoSEQ multiplex PCR assay. Each sample had 80,000 to 100,000 TCR templates assayed by the deep sequencing platform. Genomic DNA extracted from sorted T cells was used for TCRbeta CDR3 sequencing. As for the original processing: The R programming language was used for the clonal analysis of the TCRbeta CDR3 data. Comparing unstimulated samples against CFSE-low samples taken after the reaction was how alloreactive CD4+ and CD8+ clones were defined. By matching sequences to the repertoires of sorted unstimulated Treg and non-Treg cells, each alloreactive CD4+ clone was assigned a regulatory or non-regulatory origin. In its TCRdb copy, this immuneACCESS table keeps in-frame sequences only and misses some clones. Where compared with another copy, unresolved V genes explain less than half of these, and the others have no known cause. The V and J calls and clone size are taken from that table; D and trimming were inferred from the DNA. The sample table records approximately 100,000 clones; around nine tenths of these occur just once. Around 11% of the sample goes to the ten largest clones.

The sample consisted of non-Treg CD4+ T cells sorted from blood. The cell subset or site label for this specimen denotes: FACS-sorted unstimulated CD4+ non-regulatory T cells. This TCR was sampled from a human donor in good health.

The nucleotides read TGTGCCAGCAGCGGGGTCCATACAGGGGGGGCCGAGCAGTACTTC. Protein translation: CASSGVHTGGAEQYF. This chain is built from TRBV7-8 and TRBJ2-7, with TRBD1 as a weak D call on 8 bases. Reading from cysteine to phenylalanine, the CDR3 counts 15 amino acids. Just CDR3 DNA is preserved here, 45 bases in frame from base 1. CDR1 is given as SGHVS and CDR2 as FQNEAQ, both from the germline V gene. V is reduced by 5 bases and J by 6 bases, leaving a spacing of 20 bases between them.